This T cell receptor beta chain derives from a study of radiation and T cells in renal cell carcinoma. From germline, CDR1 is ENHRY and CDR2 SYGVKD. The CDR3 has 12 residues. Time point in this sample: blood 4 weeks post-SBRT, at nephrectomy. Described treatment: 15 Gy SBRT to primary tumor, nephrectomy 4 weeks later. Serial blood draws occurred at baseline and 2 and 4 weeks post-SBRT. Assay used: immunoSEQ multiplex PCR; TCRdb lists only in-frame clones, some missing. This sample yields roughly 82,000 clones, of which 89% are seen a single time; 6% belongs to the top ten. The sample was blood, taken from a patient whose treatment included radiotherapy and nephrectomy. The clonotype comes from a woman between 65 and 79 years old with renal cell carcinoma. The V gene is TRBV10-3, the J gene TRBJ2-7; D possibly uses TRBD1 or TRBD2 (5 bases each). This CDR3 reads CATGGGSYEQYF. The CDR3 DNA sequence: TGTGCAACAGGTGGGGGCTCCTACGAGCAGTACTTC.